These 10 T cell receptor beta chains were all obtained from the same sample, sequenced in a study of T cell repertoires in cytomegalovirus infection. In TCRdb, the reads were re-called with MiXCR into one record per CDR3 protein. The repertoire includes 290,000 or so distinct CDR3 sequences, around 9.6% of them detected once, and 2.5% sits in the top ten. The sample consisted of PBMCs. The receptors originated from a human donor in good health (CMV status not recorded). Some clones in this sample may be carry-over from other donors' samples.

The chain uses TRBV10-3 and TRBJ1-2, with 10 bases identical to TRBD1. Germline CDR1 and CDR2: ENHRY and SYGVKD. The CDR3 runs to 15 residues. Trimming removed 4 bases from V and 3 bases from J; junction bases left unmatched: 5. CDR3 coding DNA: TGTGCCATCAGTGTATGGACAGGGGGTGACTATGGCTACACCTTC. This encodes CAISVWTGGDYGYTF.

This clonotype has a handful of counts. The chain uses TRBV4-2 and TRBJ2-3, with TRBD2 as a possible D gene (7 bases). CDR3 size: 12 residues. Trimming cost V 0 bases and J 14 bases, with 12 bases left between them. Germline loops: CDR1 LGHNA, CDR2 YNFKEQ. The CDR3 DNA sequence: TGTGCCAGCAGCCAAGAGCGGGGGCGGGGGTATTTT. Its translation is CASSQERGRGYF.

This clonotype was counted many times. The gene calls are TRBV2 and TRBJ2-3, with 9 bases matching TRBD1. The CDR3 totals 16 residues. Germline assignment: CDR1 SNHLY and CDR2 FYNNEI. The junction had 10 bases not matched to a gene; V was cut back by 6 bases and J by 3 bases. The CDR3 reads CASRKTGTGQTDTQYF. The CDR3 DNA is TGTGCCAGCAGGAAAACCGGGACAGGGCAGACAGATACGCAGTATTTT.

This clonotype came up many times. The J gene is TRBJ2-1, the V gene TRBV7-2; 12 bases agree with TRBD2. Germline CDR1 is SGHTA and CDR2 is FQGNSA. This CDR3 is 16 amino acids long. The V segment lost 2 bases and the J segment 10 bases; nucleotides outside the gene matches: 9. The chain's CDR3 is CASSLRLAGASREQFF. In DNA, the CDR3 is TGTGCCAGCAGCTTACGACTAGCGGGGGCCTCGCGGGAGCAGTTCTTC.

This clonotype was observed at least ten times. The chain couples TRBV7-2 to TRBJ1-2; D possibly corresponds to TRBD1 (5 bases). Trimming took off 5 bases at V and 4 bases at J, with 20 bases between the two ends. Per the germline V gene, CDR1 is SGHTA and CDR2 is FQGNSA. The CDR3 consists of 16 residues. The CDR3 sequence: CASSAIRDVRSYGYTF. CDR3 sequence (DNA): TGTGCCAGCAGCGCGATCCGGGACGTCCGGAGCTATGGCTACACCTTC. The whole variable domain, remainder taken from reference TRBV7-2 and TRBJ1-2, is GAGVSQSPSNKVTEKGKDVELRCDPISGHTALYWYRQSLGQGLEFLIYFQGNSAPDKSGLPSDRFSAERTGGSVSTLTIQRTQQEDSAVYLCASSAIRDVRSYGYTFGSGTRLTVV.

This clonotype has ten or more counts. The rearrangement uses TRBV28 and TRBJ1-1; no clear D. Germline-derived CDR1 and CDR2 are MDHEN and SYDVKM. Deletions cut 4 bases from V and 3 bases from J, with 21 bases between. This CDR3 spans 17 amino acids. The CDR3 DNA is TGTGCCAGCAGTTGGCGGCCAGGAGGCACGTCGGACACTGAAGCTTTCTTT. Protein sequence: CASSWRPGGTSDTEAFF.

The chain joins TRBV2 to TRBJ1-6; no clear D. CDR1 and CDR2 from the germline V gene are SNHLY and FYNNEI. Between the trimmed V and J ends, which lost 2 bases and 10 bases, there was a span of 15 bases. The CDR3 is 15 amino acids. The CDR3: CASSERTSGVSPLHF. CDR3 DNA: TGTGCCAGCAGTGAACGAACCTCTGGGGTCTCACCCCTCCACTTT. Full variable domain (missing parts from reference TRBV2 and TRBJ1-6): EPEVTQTPSHQVTQMGQEVILRCVPISNHLYFYWYRQILGQKVEFLVSFYNNEISEKSEIFDDQFSVERPDGSNFTLKIRSTKLEDSAMYFCASSERTSGVSPLHFGNGTRLTVT.

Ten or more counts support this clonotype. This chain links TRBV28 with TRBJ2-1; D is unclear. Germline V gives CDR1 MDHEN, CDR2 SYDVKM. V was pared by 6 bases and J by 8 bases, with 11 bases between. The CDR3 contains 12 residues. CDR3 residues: CASSPGYDEQFF. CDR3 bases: TGTGCCAGCAGCCCCGGTTACGATGAGCAGTTCTTC.

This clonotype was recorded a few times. CDR3 region: CASSYSVGGIGRETQYF. CDR3 nucleotide sequence: TGTGCCAGCAGTTACTCGGTAGGGGGCATCGGGCGAGAGACCCAGTACTTC. The J gene is TRBJ2-5, the V gene TRBV6-2 or TRBV6-3; 7 bases align to TRBD1. V dropped 0 bases and J dropped 4; count of bases not matched to a gene: 11. Germline V gene lookup returns CDR1 MNHEY and CDR2 SVGEGT. The CDR3 covers 17 residues.

CDR3: CSASLQGTNQPQHF. CDR3 in DNA: TGCAGTGCTAGTCTACAGGGGACGAATCAGCCCCAGCATTTT. The chain combines TRBV20-1 with TRBJ1-5; 7 nucleotides agree with TRBD1. Germline CDR1 reads DFQATT; CDR2 reads SNEGSKA (reference sequence). V lost 3 bases to trimming and J lost 4 bases; unmatched junction nucleotides: 6. This CDR3 is 14 amino acids long.